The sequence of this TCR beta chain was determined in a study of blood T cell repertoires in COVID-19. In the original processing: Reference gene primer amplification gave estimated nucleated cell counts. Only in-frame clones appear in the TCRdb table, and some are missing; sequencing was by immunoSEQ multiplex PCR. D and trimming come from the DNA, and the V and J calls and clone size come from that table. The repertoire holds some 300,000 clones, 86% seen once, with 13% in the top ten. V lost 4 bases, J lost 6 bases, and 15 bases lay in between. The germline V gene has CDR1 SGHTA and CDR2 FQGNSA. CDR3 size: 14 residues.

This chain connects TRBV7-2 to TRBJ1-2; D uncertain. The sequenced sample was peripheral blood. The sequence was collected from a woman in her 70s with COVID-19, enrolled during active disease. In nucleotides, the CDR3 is TGTGCCAGCAGCTCGCGGACTGTGCCCCATGGCTACACCTTC. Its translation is CASSSRTVPHGYTF.